Presented here are 8 T cell receptor beta chains from one specimen sequenced in a study of cytomegalovirus exposure and HLA in healthy donors. The table came from immunoSEQ multiplex PCR; TCRdb's copy has only in-frame clones and leaves some out. The top ten clones hold roughly 2.3% of a sample with 50,000 or so clones, roughly nine tenths of them seen once. Sequenced material: PBMCs. These receptors came from a woman younger than 45 in good health and CMV-seronegative.

The CDR3 loop reads CASSFGQETQYF. The DNA for the CDR3 is TGCGCCAGCAGCTTCGGGCAAGAGACCCAGTACTTC. The rearrangement uses TRBV5-1 and TRBJ2-5, with D hard to call. Germline V gene lookup returns CDR1 SGHRS and CDR2 YFSETQ. There are 12 residues in the CDR3. The V gene lost 2 bases and the J gene lost 2 bases, with 4 bases spanning the gap.

V is TRBV9 and J is TRBJ2-1, with 8 nucleotides matching TRBD2. CDR3 length equals 14 residues. Germline trimming cut 1 base from V and 6 bases from J; bases unmatched to any gene: 3. Per germline, CDR1 SGDLS and CDR2 YYNGEE. The chain's CDR3 is CASSVLGTSNEQFF. In DNA form, the CDR3 reads TGTGCCAGCAGCGTACTCGGGACTAGCAATGAGCAGTTCTTC.

This sequence joins TRBV14 and TRBJ1-4; the D gene is possibly TRBD1 (5 bases). This CDR3 is built from 16 residues. Germline CDR1 is SGHDN and CDR2 is FVKESK. V dropped 4 bases and J dropped 5 bases, with 17 bases sitting between them. The CDR3 nucleotides read TGTGCCAGCAGCCTCGGGACGGGGGGACGGAATGAAAAACTGTTTTTT. Encoded protein: CASSLGTGGRNEKLFF.

With regard to this clone: An end of the junction differs from the germline gene, which may be a read error. The chain is built from TRBV7-7 and TRBJ2-1; weak D call: TRBD1 (5 bases). The CDR3 runs 16 residues. Germline V gene data show CDR1 as SSHAT and CDR2 as FNYEAQ (reference sequence). The CDR3 nucleotides are TGTGCTAGCAGCCCAGGGCGGCTAGTGGGGTACAATGAGCAGTTCTTC. It encodes CASSPGRLVGYNEQFF.

J is TRBJ1-5 and V is TRBV19; TRBD1 might be the D (5 bases). Germline V gives CDR1 LNHDA, CDR2 SQIVND (reference sequence). V lost 7 bases to trimming and J lost 1 base, with 11 bases between them. The CDR3 spans 14 residues. CDR3 loop: CASTRGGSNQPQHF. The CDR3 bases are TGTGCCAGTACCCGGGGGGGAAGCAATCAGCCCCAGCATTTT.

This chain connects TRBV19 to TRBJ2-1; possibly TRBD2 for D (5 bases). The length of the CDR3 is 16 residues. V lost 1 base, J lost 4 bases, and 14 bases lay in between. Germline V gene data show CDR1 as LNHDA and CDR2 as SQIVND (reference sequence). CDR3 DNA sequence: TGTGCCAGTAGTATAGTTTTGGGAGCCCGGTACAATGAGCAGTTCTTC. As protein: CASSIVLGARYNEQFF.

The chain uses TRBV7-3 and TRBJ2-1; 11 bases match TRBD2. CDR1 and CDR2 (germline): SGHTA, FQGTGA. The CDR3 is 19 amino acids. V shed 1 base, J shed 0 bases, and the junction held 8 bases outside the gene matches. The CDR3 DNA reads as TGTGCCAGCAGCTTAAGAGGGACTAGCGGAGGAAGCTCCTACAATGAGCAGTTCTTC. The encoded protein is CASSLRGTSGGSSYNEQFF.

V and J are TRBV18 and TRBJ1-3, with TRBD1 as a possible D gene (5 bases). The V gene lost 3 bases and the J gene lost 0 bases, with 12 bases spanning the gap. The germline V gene encodes CDR1 KGHSH and CDR2 LQKENI. The CDR3 spans 16 residues. As DNA, the CDR3 is TGTGCCAGCTCACCCATCAGCACAGGCTCTGGAAACACCATATATTTT. This translates into CASSPISTGSGNTIYF. Drawing the rest from reference TRBV18 and TRBJ1-3, the complete variable domain is NAGVMQNPRHLVRRRGQEARLRCSPMKGHSHVYWYRQLPEEGLKFMVYLQKENIIDESGMPKERFSAEFPKEGPSILRIQQVVRGDSAAYFCASSPISTGSGNTIYFGEGSWLTVV.